These 27 T cell receptor beta chains were all obtained from the same sample, sequenced in a study of immune cell composition in non-small cell lung cancer. Only in-frame clones appear in the TCRdb table, and some are missing; sequencing was by immunoSEQ multiplex PCR. This sample has 15,000 to 20,000 clones, with 70% to 85% found just once. The normal lung sample lay at least 3 cm, and maximally far, from the tumour. These data also featured in a second study, about CD4 T cells in lung cancer.

Sequencing was carried out using non-adjacent lung tissue. These receptors were taken from a human donor with non-small cell lung cancer.

The J gene is TRBJ1-5, the V gene TRBV2; no reliable D call. Germline assignment: CDR1 SNHLY and CDR2 FYNNEI. CDR3 length equals 14 residues. Trimming took off 4 bases at V and 1 base at J, with 8 bases between the two ends. The CDR3 loop reads CASSGAGSNQPQHF. CDR3 in DNA: TGTGCCAGCAGTGGGGCGGGGAGCAATCAGCCCCAGCATTTT.

Regarding this clone: Germline is not matched at one junction end, which may reflect a read error. The chain carries TRBV7-9 and TRBJ1-2, with a tentative D call TRBD1 (6 bases). There are 14 residues in the CDR3. The germline V gene has CDR1 SEHNR and CDR2 FQNEAQ (reference sequence). CDR3 residues: CASSFTGPNYSYTF. Here the CDR3 DNA reads TGTGCCAGCAGCTTTACAGGGCCCAACTATAGCTACACCTTC.

This chain links TRBV11-3 with TRBJ2-1; 11 bases line up with TRBD2. This CDR3 comprises 15 residues. CDR1 and CDR2 from the germline V gene are SGHNT and YENEEA. The J segment lost 4 bases and the V segment lost 3 bases, leaving 2 bases of the junction unmatched. DNA for the CDR3: TGTGCCAGCAGCTTGACTAGCGGGAAATACAATGAGCAGTTCTTC. Translation: CASSLTSGKYNEQFF.

The chain has TRBV7-3 and TRBJ2-3; D remains unclear. Trimming stripped 5 bases from V and 1 base from J, with 4 bases between. Germline CDR1 and CDR2: SGHTA and FQGTGA. The CDR3 consists of 12 residues. DNA of the CDR3: TGTGCCAGCAGCCCCGGCACAGATACGCAGTATTTT. It specifies CASSPGTDTQYF.

The genes are TRBV19 and TRBJ1-6; D gene ambiguous. CDR1 and CDR2 from the germline V gene are LNHDA and SQIVND (reference sequence). The CDR3 is 14 amino acids. The V and J ends lost 7 bases and 5 bases respectively, with 12 bases between them. The DNA for the CDR3 is TGTGCCAGTACCCCCGTGAGGAATAATTCACCCCTCCACTTT. Translation gives CASTPVRNNSPLHF.

The chain has TRBV7-9 and TRBJ2-1, with 11 bases lining up with TRBD2. Looked up from germline, CDR1 is SEHNR and CDR2 is FQNEAQ (reference sequence). The CDR3 spans 15 residues. With 5 bases clipped from V and 7 bases from J, the junction kept 7 bases outside the gene matches. The CDR3 DNA sequence: TGTGCCAGCAGCCATAGCGGGGGGGCCGGGAATGAGCAGTTCTTC. This gives the protein CASSHSGGAGNEQFF. Full variable domain (missing parts from reference TRBV7-9 and TRBJ2-1): DTGVSQNPRHKITKRGQNVTFRCDPISEHNRLYWYRQTLGQGPEFLTYFQNEAQLEKSRLLSDRFSAERPKGSFSTLEIQRTEQGDSAMYLCASSHSGGAGNEQFFGPGTRLTVL.

This rearrangement joins TRBV11-3 to TRBJ1-6, with 8 nucleotides matching TRBD1. The CDR3 consists of 14 residues. The germline CDR1 and CDR2 sequences are SGHNT and YENEEA. The J segment lost 8 bases and the V segment lost 5 bases, leaving 5 bases of the junction unmatched. CDR3 DNA: TGTGCCAGCAGCACCAGGGGGCCGGATTCACCCCTCCACTTT. Its protein product is CASSTRGPDSPLHF.

A note on this clone: A read error may produce the germline difference seen at one junction end. The V gene is TRBV29-1, the J gene TRBJ2-1, with TRBD1 as a possible D gene (5 bases). The CDR3 runs to 10 residues. Per germline, CDR1 SQVTM and CDR2 ANQGSEA. The CDR3 is CSVGQIEVVF. As DNA, the CDR3 is TGCAGCGTTGGACAGATTGAAGTGGTCTTC.

Regarding this clone: No conserved phenylalanine or tryptophan is present at the end of the CDR3, so a read error is the likely explanation. The DNA is omitted, as the CDR3 cannot be located on it reliably, and the CDR3 follows TCRdb's listing. The chain carries TRBV18 and TRBJ2-7. Germline CDR1 KGHSH, CDR2 LQKENI. Inclusive of both ends, the CDR3 amounts to 12 amino acids. CDR3 region: CASSPNQTSLTS.

The table lists this clone with a few counts. The chain couples TRBV30 to TRBJ1-5; no clear D. Trimming took off 1 base at V and 0 bases at J, with 16 bases between the two ends. CDR1 is GTSNPN and CDR2 is SVGIG in the germline V gene (reference sequence). The CDR3 spans 17 residues. The CDR3 region is CAWSGGRRYTSNQPQHF. DNA of the CDR3: TGTGCCTGGAGTGGGGGAAGGAGATATACTAGCAATCAGCCCCAGCATTTT.

This clone appeared a single time. The chain recombines TRBV28 with TRBJ1-1, with 10 nucleotides matching TRBD1. Germline V gene sequence: CDR1 MDHEN, CDR2 SYDVKM. V shed 5 bases and J 8 bases; nucleotides not matched to a gene: 5. The CDR3 has 13 amino acids. CDR3 loop: CASSPPGQGEAFF. The CDR3 DNA follows: TGTGCCAGCAGTCCCCCGGGACAGGGGGAAGCTTTCTTT.

Sample share makes this clone medium-sized (0.01 to 0.1%). The chain employs TRBV14 and TRBJ1-2; maybe TRBD1 (6 bases). This CDR3 has 13 amino acids. In germline, CDR1 is SGHDN, CDR2 FVKESK. The V gene lost 4 bases and the J gene lost 6 bases, with 12 bases spanning the gap. CDR3 DNA sequence: TGTGCCAGCAGCCGCCCAGGGGTGCATGGCTACACCTTC. Translating it yields CASSRPGVHGYTF.

This clone came up once. This rearrangement joins TRBV11-3 to TRBJ1-2; D ambiguous. CDR3 length equals 15 residues. Germline V CDR1 and CDR2: SGHNT, YENEEA. V shed 0 bases and J shed 4 bases, with 12 bases lying between them. CDR3 in amino acids: CASSLDGGGSYGYTF. Written as DNA, the CDR3 is TGTGCCAGCAGCTTAGATGGAGGAGGGTCCTATGGCTACACCTTC.

The chain carries TRBV7-8 and TRBJ2-2; TRBD1 agrees at 7 bases. After removal of 5 bases from V and 0 bases from J, the junction contained 6 bases not matched to a gene. This CDR3 is 16 amino acids long. CDR1 SGHVS and CDR2 FQNEAQ come from the germline V gene. CDR3 nucleotides: TGTGCCAGCAGCCTATACACAGGGGCGAACACCGGGGAGCTGTTTTTT. Translated: CASSLYTGANTGELFF.

The chain joins TRBV7-2 to TRBJ1-6, with D unresolved. From germline, CDR1 is SGHTA and CDR2 FQGNSA. V lost 8 bases and J lost 0, with 5 bases in between. The length of the CDR3 is 13 residues. The CDR3 nucleotides are TGTGCCAGCGCGGGCTCCTATAATTCACCCCTCCACTTT. Encoded protein: CASAGSYNSPLHF.

The V and J genes are TRBV5-1 and TRBJ2-7; weak D call: TRBD1 (6 bases). V lost 5 bases and J lost 3, with 18 bases in between. CDR1 is SGHRS and CDR2 is YFSETQ in the germline V gene. CDR3 length equals 15 residues. CDR3 DNA: TGCGCCAGCAGTCCCCTCGTGGGGGCAAACTACGAGCAGTACTTC. Its translation is CASSPLVGANYEQYF. The whole variable domain, remainder taken from reference TRBV5-1 and TRBJ2-7, is KAGVTQTPRYLIKTRGQQVTLSCSPISGHRSVSWYQQTPGQGLQFLFEYFSETQRNKGNFPGRFSGRQFSNSRSEMNVSTLELGDSALYLCASSPLVGANYEQYFGPGTRLTVT.

This chain links TRBV5-1 with TRBJ2-6; 7 nucleotides agree with TRBD2. V shed 3 bases and J 0 bases; nucleotides not matched to a gene: 6. This CDR3 comprises 17 residues. Germline V gene sequence: CDR1 SGHRS, CDR2 YFSETQ. The CDR3: CASSSGGWSSGANVLTF. The CDR3 DNA reads TGCGCCAGCAGCTCCGGGGGGTGGAGCTCTGGGGCCAACGTCCTGACTTTC.

This clone is judged medium-sized (0.01 to 0.1%). V usage is TRBV5-1 and J usage is TRBJ1-1; D call uncertain. The CDR3 runs 13 residues. The germline gives CDR1 SGHRS, CDR2 YFSETQ. V was trimmed by 2 bases and J by 4 bases, leaving 9 bases between them. The CDR3 DNA sequence: TGCGCCAGCAGCTTTGCTGGGAGCACTGAAGCTTTCTTT. This translates into CASSFAGSTEAFF.

The rearrangement joins TRBV7-9 to TRBJ2-7; 9 nucleotides align to TRBD1. Germline CDR1 is SEHNR and CDR2 is FQNEAQ (reference sequence). With V trimmed by 5 bases and J by 3 bases, 8 bases remained unmatched. There are 15 residues in the CDR3. The CDR3: CASSTTGTGLYEQYF. The CDR3 DNA follows: TGTGCCAGCAGCACCACCGGGACAGGGCTCTACGAGCAGTACTTC.

The chain employs TRBV6-9 and TRBJ1-1; D unclear. Looked up from germline, CDR1 is MNHGY and CDR2 is SVAAGI. V was shortened by 6 bases and J by 6 bases, with 11 bases between the two germline ends. This CDR3 spans 12 amino acids. CDR3 sequence (DNA): TGTGCCAGCAGCCCAGGACCTCCTGAAGCTTTCTTT. Its protein is CASSPGPPEAFF.

The CDR3 nucleotides are TGTGCCAGCAGCGTTGGGGAGAGCTACACCTTC. Its protein product is CASSVGESYTF. The gene calls are TRBV9 and TRBJ1-2; D call uncertain. The CDR3 length is 11 residues. Germline loops: CDR1 SGDLS, CDR2 YYNGEE. V gave up 2 bases and J gave up 9 bases, with 8 bases separating them.

This clone was detected only once. V gene TRBV19 combines with J gene TRBJ1-5; the match to TRBD1 covers 7 bases. This CDR3 contains 16 residues. Looked up from germline, CDR1 is LNHDA and CDR2 is SQIVND (reference sequence). Trimming cost V 4 bases and J 5 bases; bases outside gene matches: 11. The CDR3 DNA follows: TGTGCCAGTAGTAATTCGGGGACAGAGACGTATCAGCCCCAGCATTTT. It encodes CASSNSGTETYQPQHF.

The chain joins TRBV6-5 to TRBJ1-2, with unresolved D. Trimming took 4 bases from V and 4 from J, leaving 10 bases between them. The germline V gene has CDR1 MNHEY and CDR2 SVGAGI. This CDR3 spans 13 amino acids. CDR3 loop: CASSFEGGYGYTF. CDR3 coding DNA: TGTGCCAGCAGTTTCGAAGGAGGCTATGGCTACACCTTC.

The chain links TRBV18 to TRBJ1-6; D unclear. Germline lookup yields CDR1 KGHSH and CDR2 LQKENI. The CDR3 loop spans 12 amino acids. V was shortened by 3 bases and J by 19 bases, with 16 bases between the two germline ends. CDR3 in DNA: TGTGCCAGCTCACCTAGAGGCCTAGACATTCACTTT. Amino acids: CASSPRGLDIHF.

In its sample, this clone was seen a few times. V and J are TRBV28 and TRBJ2-3; possible D gene TRBD1, 5 bases. The CDR3 loop spans 13 amino acids. Trimming shortened V by 10 bases and J by 3 bases, and 14 bases separated the two germline ends. CDR1 is MDHEN, CDR2 SYDVKM, per germline. CDR3 bases: TGTGCCACTATGGTGGGGCGGACAGATACGCAGTATTTT. This gives the protein CATMVGRTDTQYF.

The chain carries TRBV7-9 and TRBJ2-3, with D perhaps TRBD2 (6 bases). The CDR3 length is 18 residues. Germline-derived CDR1 and CDR2 are SEHNR and FQNEAQ (reference sequence). V was shortened by 2 bases and J by 2 bases, with 20 bases between the two germline ends. The CDR3 DNA sequence: TGTGCCAGCAGCTTACCAGTCCGGGACTTCGAATCCACAGATACGCAGTATTTT. It translates to CASSLPVRDFESTDTQYF. The full variable domain, rest sourced from reference TRBV7-9 and TRBJ2-3, is DTGVSQNPRHKITKRGQNVTFRCDPISEHNRLYWYRQTLGQGPEFLTYFQNEAQLEKSRLLSDRFSAERPKGSFSTLEIQRTEQGDSAMYLCASSLPVRDFESTDTQYFGPGTRLTVL.

This clone has only one observation. This chain uses TRBV2 with TRBJ2-5; no firm D call. The ends were cut back, 1 base at V and 5 bases at J, with 17 bases in the middle. This CDR3 has 16 amino acids. Germline values: CDR1 SNHLY, CDR2 FYNNEI. CDR3 nucleotides: TGTGCCAGCAGTGAAGTTAGGAACATACCGTGGGAGACCCAGTACTTC. The encoded protein is CASSEVRNIPWETQYF. Drawing the rest from reference TRBV2 and TRBJ2-5, the complete variable domain is EPEVTQTPSHQVTQMGQEVILRCVPISNHLYFYWYRQILGQKVEFLVSFYNNEISEKSEIFDDQFSVERPDGSNFTLKIRSTKLEDSAMYFCASSEVRNIPWETQYFGPGTRLLVL.